This T cell receptor beta chain was retrieved from a study of blood T cell repertoires in COVID-19. The overall study: The United States, Italy and Spain supplied acute and convalescent COVID-19 samples. Nucleic acid was either cDNA or gDNA, and it came from T cells, B-cell-depleted T cells, or PBMCs.

TCRdb's copy holds only in-frame clones and misses some; the assay was immunoSEQ multiplex PCR. The table records some 260,000 clones, nearly 90% of them present only once. The sequenced material came from peripheral blood. This TCR was recovered from a middle-aged woman who had recovered from COVID-19.

The CDR3 loop reads CASANTGTGDSNQPQHF. In DNA, the CDR3 is TGTGCCAGCGCCAATACCGGGACAGGGGACAGCAATCAGCCCCAGCATTTT. The V and J genes are TRBV3-1 (or the pseudogene TRBV3-2) and TRBJ1-5; TRBD1 agrees at 10 bases. CDR1 and CDR2 from the germline V gene are LGHDT and YNNKEL (reference sequence). The CDR3 loop spans 17 amino acids. V was clipped by 8 bases and J by 1 base; unmatched bases: 11.